A selection of T cell receptor beta chains follows, all from one sample in a study of CD8 T cells in ankylosing spondylitis. TCRdb used MiXCR to reprocess the 5' RACE reads, holding one entry per CDR3 protein. Among hundreds of thousands of distinct CDR3 sequences listed, 20% to 30% were seen once. The sequenced sample was blood, either unsorted or a sorted T cell fraction (not recorded which). The origin of the receptors is a male donor with ankylosing spondylitis or in good health (not recorded which). Each CDR3 is given with its conserved first and last residue. A D gene is named only where the DNA matches it firmly. Some rows have no size entry. The others give once, few or many, or a class for an expanded clone.

>NA|NA|TRBV15|TRBJ2-1
TGTGCCACCAGCAGTGTTAGCGGCCACAATGAGCAGTTCTTC
CATSSVSGHNEQFF
>TRBD2|NA|TRBV12-3/TRBV12-4|TRBJ2-3
TGTGCCAGCAGGCTCGGAGGCGGGAGGGCCTCCGGTACGCAGTATTTT
CASRLGGGRASGTQYF
>NA|NA|TRBV5-6|TRBJ2-6
TGTGCCAGGAGCCCCGATAAGGGGTTTGGGGCCAACGTCCTGACTTTC
CARSPDKGFGANVLTF
>TRBD2|NA|TRBV29-1|TRBJ2-7
TGCAGCGTTGAAGTAACTAGCGGGAGAGAAGAGCAGTACTTC
CSVEVTSGREEQYF
>TRBD2|NA|TRBV10-3|TRBJ2-3
TGTGCCACCGAACCAACAGCTAGCGGGAGGGCCCGCACAGATACGCAGTATTTT
CATEPTASGRARTDTQYF
>TRBD2|few|TRBV5-1|TRBJ2-7
TGCGCCAGCAGCCCCGACCGGGGGGGATACTACGAGCAGTACTTC
CASSPDRGGYYEQYF
>NA|NA|TRBV5-1|TRBJ1-2
TGCGCCAGCAGCGCCGGTTTTAACTATGGCTACACCTTC
CASSAGFNYGYTF
>TRBD2|NA|TRBV5-1|TRBJ2-1
TGCGCCAGCAGCTGGGGCGGACTAGCGGGAGATGAGCAGTTCTTC
CASSWGGLAGDEQFF
>NA|NA|TRBV6-5|TRBJ2-1
TGTGCCAGCACCAACGGTATTAATGAGCAGTTCTTC
CASTNGINEQFF
>NA|many|TRBV7-6|TRBJ2-1
TGTGCCAGCAGCTTAGGAAGCGGAACCCCCTACAATGAGCAGTTCTTC
CASSLGSGTPYNEQFF
>TRBD1|NA|TRBV23-1|TRBJ2-5
TGCGCCAGCACCGGCCGGGACAGGGTTTTGGAGACCCAGTACTTC
CASTGRDRVLETQYF
>TRBD2|few|TRBV3-1|TRBJ2-2
TGTGCCACCTCCCAGCTAGCGGGGATATCGAACACCGGGGAGCTGTTTTTT
CATSQLAGISNTGELFF
>NA|many|TRBV12-3/TRBV12-4|TRBJ2-2
TGTGCCAGCAGTCCGAACACCGGGGAGCTGTTTTTT
CASSPNTGELFF
>NA|once|TRBV7-8|TRBJ2-1
TGTGCCAGCAGCTTAGCGCACCATACCTACAATGAGCAGTTCTTC
CASSLAHHTYNEQFF
>TRBD2|few|TRBV4-2|TRBJ2-5
TGTGCCAGCAGCCAGTTAGCGGGAGGTCGCGAGACCCAGTACTTC
CASSQLAGGRETQYF
>NA|NA|TRBV9|TRBJ1-2
TGTGCCAGCACCCTAGGGTTGGGTAACTATGGCTACACCTTC
CASTLGLGNYGYTF
>NA|NA|TRBV6-1|TRBJ1-2
TGTGCCAGCAGTGAATCAGGGCAGGGCGGCTATGGCTACACCTTC
CASSESGQGGYGYTF
>NA|NA|TRBV12-3/TRBV12-4|TRBJ2-7
TGTGCCAGCAGTTCTTGGTACGAGCAGTACTTC
CASSSWYEQYF
>TRBD2|many|TRBV7-2|TRBJ2-7
TGTGCCAGCAGCTTTCCCCTAGCGGGAGTAGACGAGCAGTACTTC
CASSFPLAGVDEQYF
>NA|NA|TRBV12-3/TRBV12-4|TRBJ1-6
TGTGCCAGCAGTAAGGGCGCGGGTTCACCCCTCCACTTT
CASSKGAGSPLHF
>TRBD2|many|TRBV27|TRBJ2-3
TGTGCCAGCAGTTCTTATGGGCGGGAGACAAGAGGCACAGATACGCAGTATTTT
CASSSYGRETRGTDTQYF
>NA|NA|TRBV5-6|TRBJ2-1
TGTGCCAGCAGCCCACGTGCTAGCAGGCAAGGCAATGAGCAGTTCTTC
CASSPRASRQGNEQFF
>TRBD2|many|TRBV20-1|TRBJ2-1
TGCAGTGCTAGTGGGCGGGAGGGCCTTGGAAATGAGCAGTTCTTC
CSASGREGLGNEQFF
>NA|few|TRBV20-1|TRBJ1-5
TGCAGTGCTGCTGTCAGGGGAGGGAATCAGCCCCAGCATTTT
CSAAVRGGNQPQHF
>TRBD2|many|TRBV12-3/TRBV12-4|TRBJ2-1
TGTGCCAGCAGTTTAGGGCTAGCGGGAGTGGTTGAGCAGTTCTTC
CASSLGLAGVVEQFF
>NA|many|TRBV12-3/TRBV12-4|TRBJ2-5
TGTGCCAGCAGTTTTATCAGCGGAGAGACCCAGTACTTC
CASSFISGETQYF
>TRBD1|many|TRBV12-3/TRBV12-4|TRBJ1-4
TGTGCCAGCAGCTCGGGGACAGGAATCAAAACTAATGAAAAACTGTTTTTT
CASSSGTGIKTNEKLFF
>TRBD1|NA|TRBV18|TRBJ2-7
TGTGCCAGCTCACCATTCAGGGACAGCCCGTCCGAGCAGTACTTC
CASSPFRDSPSEQYF
>TRBD1|many|TRBV6-1|TRBJ2-7
TGTGCCAGCAGCCGAACCCGGGACAGAGCCTACGAGCAGTACTTC
CASSRTRDRAYEQYF
>TRBD2|NA|TRBV6-1|TRBJ2-7
TGTGCCAGCAGTGCCCGGACTAGCGGGAGGGCCATTTCCTACGAGCAGTACTTC
CASSARTSGRAISYEQYF
>NA|few|TRBV20-1|TRBJ2-7
TGCAGTGCTAGAGCGACAGCCTACGAGCAGTACTTC
CSARATAYEQYF
>NA|few|TRBV2|TRBJ2-5
TGTGCCAGCAGTGAAGCGCAGGGAGGGGGTGAGACCCAGTACTTC
CASSEAQGGGETQYF